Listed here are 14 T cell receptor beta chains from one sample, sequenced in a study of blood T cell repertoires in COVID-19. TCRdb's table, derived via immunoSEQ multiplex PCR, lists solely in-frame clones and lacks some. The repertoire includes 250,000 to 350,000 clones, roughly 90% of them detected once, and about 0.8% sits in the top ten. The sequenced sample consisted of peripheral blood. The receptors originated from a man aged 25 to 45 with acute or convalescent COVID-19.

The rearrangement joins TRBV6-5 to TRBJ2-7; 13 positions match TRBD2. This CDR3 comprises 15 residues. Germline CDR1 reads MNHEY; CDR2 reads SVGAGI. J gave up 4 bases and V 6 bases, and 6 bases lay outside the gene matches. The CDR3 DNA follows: TGTGCCAGCAGGATGGGGACTAGCGGGAAGTACGAGCAGTACTTC. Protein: CASRMGTSGKYEQYF.

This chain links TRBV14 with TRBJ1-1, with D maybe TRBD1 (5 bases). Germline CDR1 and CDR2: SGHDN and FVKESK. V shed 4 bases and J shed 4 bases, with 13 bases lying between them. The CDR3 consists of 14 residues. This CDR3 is CASSLTVWATEAFF. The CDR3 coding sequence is TGTGCCAGCAGCCTGACAGTCTGGGCCACTGAAGCTTTCTTT. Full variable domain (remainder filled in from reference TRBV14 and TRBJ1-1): EAGVTQFPSHSVIEKGQTVTLRCDPISGHDNLYWYRRVMGKEIKFLLHFVKESKQDESGMPNNRFLAERTGGTYSTLKVQPAELEDSGVYFCASSLTVWATEAFFGQGTRLTVV.

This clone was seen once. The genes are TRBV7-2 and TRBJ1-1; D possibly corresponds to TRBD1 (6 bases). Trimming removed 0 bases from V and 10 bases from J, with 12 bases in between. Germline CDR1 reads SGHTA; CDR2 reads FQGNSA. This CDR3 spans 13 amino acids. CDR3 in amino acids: CASSLAGRGRAFF. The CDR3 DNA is TGTGCCAGCAGCTTAGCTGGCAGGGGTCGAGCTTTCTTT. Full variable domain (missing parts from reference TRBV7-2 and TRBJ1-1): GAGVSQSPSNKVTEKGKDVELRCDPISGHTALYWYRQSLGQGLEFLIYFQGNSAPDKSGLPSDRFSAERTGGSVSTLTIQRTQQEDSAVYLCASSLAGRGRAFFGQGTRLTVV.

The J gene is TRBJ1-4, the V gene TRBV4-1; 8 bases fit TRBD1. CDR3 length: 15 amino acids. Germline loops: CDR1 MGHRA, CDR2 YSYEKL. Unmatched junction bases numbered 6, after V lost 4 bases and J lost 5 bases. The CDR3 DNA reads TGCGCCAGCAGCCCACCGGACAGGGTGAATGAAAAACTGTTTTTT. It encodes CASSPPDRVNEKLFF.

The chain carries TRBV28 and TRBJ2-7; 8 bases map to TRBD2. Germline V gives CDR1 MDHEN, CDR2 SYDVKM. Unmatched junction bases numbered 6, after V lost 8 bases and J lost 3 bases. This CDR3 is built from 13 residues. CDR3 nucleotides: TGTGCCAGCTACTTTCGGGGGGGCTACGAGCAGTACTTC. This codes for CASYFRGGYEQYF.

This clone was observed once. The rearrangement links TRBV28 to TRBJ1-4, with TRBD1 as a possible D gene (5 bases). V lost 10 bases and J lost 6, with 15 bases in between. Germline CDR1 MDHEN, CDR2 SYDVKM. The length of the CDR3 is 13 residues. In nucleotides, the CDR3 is TGTGCCACCGGGGGGTACTCTGATGAAAAACTGTTTTTT. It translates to CATGGYSDEKLFF.

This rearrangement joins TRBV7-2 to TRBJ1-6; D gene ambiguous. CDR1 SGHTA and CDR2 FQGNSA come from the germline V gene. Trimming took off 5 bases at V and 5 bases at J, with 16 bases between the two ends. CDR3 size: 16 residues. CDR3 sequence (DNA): TGTGCCAGCAGCCCCCTCGCCAGGCTCAATAATTCACCCCTCCACTTT. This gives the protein CASSPLARLNNSPLHF.

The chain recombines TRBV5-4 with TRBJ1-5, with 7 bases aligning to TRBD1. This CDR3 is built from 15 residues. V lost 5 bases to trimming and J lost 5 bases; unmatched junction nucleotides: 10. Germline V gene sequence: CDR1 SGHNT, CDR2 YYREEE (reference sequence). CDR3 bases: TGTGCCAGCAGTAAGGGGGCGACCGGGGATCAGCCCCAGCATTTT. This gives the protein CASSKGATGDQPQHF.

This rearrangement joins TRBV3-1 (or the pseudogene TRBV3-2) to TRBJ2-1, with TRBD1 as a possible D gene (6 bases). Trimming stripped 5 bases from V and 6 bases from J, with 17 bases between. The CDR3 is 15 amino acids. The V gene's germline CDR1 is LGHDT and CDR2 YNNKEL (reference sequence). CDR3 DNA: TGTGCCAGCAGCAAACTCAGGGGTACCTTCAATGAGCAGTTCTTC. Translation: CASSKLRGTFNEQFF.

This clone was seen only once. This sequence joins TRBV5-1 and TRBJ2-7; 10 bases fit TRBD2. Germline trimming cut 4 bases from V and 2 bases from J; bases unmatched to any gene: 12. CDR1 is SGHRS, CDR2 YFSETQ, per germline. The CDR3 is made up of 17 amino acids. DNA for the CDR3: TGCGCCAGCAGCGTCACTCTCAGGACTAGCGGCCCCTACGAGCAGTACTTC. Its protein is CASSVTLRTSGPYEQYF.

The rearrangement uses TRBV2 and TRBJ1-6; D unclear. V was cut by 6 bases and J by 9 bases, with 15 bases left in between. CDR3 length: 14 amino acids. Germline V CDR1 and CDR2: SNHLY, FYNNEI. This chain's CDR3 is CASRGSDPSSPLHF. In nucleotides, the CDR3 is TGTGCCAGCAGAGGGAGTGACCCGAGTTCACCCCTCCACTTT.

This CDR3 is CASSPLTGSYGYTF. The CDR3, as DNA: TGTGCCAGCAGTCCGTTGACAGGGTCTTATGGCTACACCTTC. V gene TRBV28 combines with J gene TRBJ1-2; TRBD1 agrees at 7 bases. The CDR3 length is 14 residues. V was clipped by 5 bases and J by 5 bases; unmatched bases: 8. CDR1 is MDHEN and CDR2 is SYDVKM in the germline V gene.

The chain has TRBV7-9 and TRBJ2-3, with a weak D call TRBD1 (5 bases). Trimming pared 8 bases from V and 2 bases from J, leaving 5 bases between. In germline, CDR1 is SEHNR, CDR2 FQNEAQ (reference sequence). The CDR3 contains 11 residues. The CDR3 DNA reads TGTGCCAGCGGGGCCACAGATACGCAGTATTTT. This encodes CASGATDTQYF. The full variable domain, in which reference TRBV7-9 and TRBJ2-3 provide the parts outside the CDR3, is DTGVSQNPRHKITKRGQNVTFRCDPISEHNRLYWYRQTLGQGPEFLTYFQNEAQLEKSRLLSDRFSAERPKGSFSTLEIQRTEQGDSAMYLCASGATDTQYFGPGTRLTVL.

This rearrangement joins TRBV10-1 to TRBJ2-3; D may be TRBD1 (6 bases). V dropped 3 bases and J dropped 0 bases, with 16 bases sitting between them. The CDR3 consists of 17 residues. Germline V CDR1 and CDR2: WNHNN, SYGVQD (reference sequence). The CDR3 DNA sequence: TGCGCCAGCAGTGACGGGCAGGGGTGGCCTAGCACAGATACGCAGTATTTT. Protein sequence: CASSDGQGWPSTDTQYF.